Listed below are T cell receptor beta chains from one sample, sequenced in a study of CD4 T cells in relation to SARS-CoV-2 and coronaviruses. Here immunoSEQ multiplex PCR was the method, and the copy in TCRdb shows in-frame clones only, minus some. The table records 60,000 to 80,000 clones, 75% to 90% of them present only once. Sequencing was performed on memory CD4+ T cells from PBMCs. These receptors originate from a human donor in good health. Each CDR3 is given with its conserved first and last residue. The D gene is left open where the match is weak. Expanded clones get a size class; other rows say once, few or many, or leave the size out.

size: .; V: TRBV7-2; D: .; J: TRBJ2-2; DNA: TGTGCCAGCAGCCCCCGCGGACATACGAACACCGGGGAGCTGTTTTTT; CDR3: CASSPRGHTNTGELFF
size: .; V: TRBV7-3; D: .; J: TRBJ2-3; DNA: TGTGCCAGCAGCTTAACCCCTATGGGCTCAAATACGCAGTATTTT; CDR3: CASSLTPMGSNTQYF
size: .; V: TRBV5-1; D: TRBD2; J: TRBJ2-1; DNA: TGCGCCAGCAGCTTGGGACTAGCGGGAAACAATGAGCAGTTCTTC; CDR3: CASSLGLAGNNEQFF
size: few; V: TRBV2; D: .; J: TRBJ2-7; DNA: TGTGCCAGCAGTGAAACTAGCTACGAGCAGTACTTC; CDR3: CASSETSYEQYF
size: .; V: TRBV25-1; D: TRBD2; J: TRBJ2-7; DNA: TGTGCCAGCAGTCACCCGGGACTAGCGGGATCCGAGCAGTACTTC; CDR3: CASSHPGLAGSEQYF
size: .; V: TRBV7-2; D: .; J: TRBJ2-5; DNA: TGTGCCAGCAGCTCAGGGGTTGGAGAGACCCAGTACTTC; CDR3: CASSSGVGETQYF
size: once; V: TRBV7-3; D: TRBD2; J: TRBJ2-3; DNA: TGTGCCAGCAGCATGTCCCGGAGGGGATCGGGGGGAGATACGCAGTATTTT; CDR3: CASSMSRRGSGGDTQYF
size: .; V: TRBV7-3; D: .; J: TRBJ2-3; DNA: TGTGCCAGCAGCGCCCTCTCGGATAGCGTTACGCAGTATTTT; CDR3: CASSALSDSVTQYF
size: .; V: TRBV6-5; D: .; J: TRBJ2-3; DNA: TGTGCCAGCAGTTTTAGACAGGGCACAGATACGCAGTATTTT; CDR3: CASSFRQGTDTQYF
size: .; V: TRBV11-2; D: .; J: TRBJ1-2; DNA: TGTGCCAGCAGCCCGGGACGAACCAACAACTATGGCTACACCTTC; CDR3: CASSPGRTNNYGYTF
size: few; V: TRBV7-8; D: TRBD2; J: TRBJ2-3; DNA: TGTGCCAGCAGCTTAGATTCGACCCGGGAGGGCCGGGGAGATACGCAGTATTTT; CDR3: CASSLDSTREGRGDTQYF
size: .; V: TRBV4-2; D: TRBD2; J: TRBJ2-3; DNA: TGTGCCAGCAGCCTCTTAGCGGGCATAAACACAGATACGCAGTATTTT; CDR3: CASSLLAGINTDTQYF
size: .; V: TRBV28; D: .; J: TRBJ1-5; DNA: TGTGCCAGCAGTTTATGGGGACGCAATCAGCCCCAGCATTTT; CDR3: CASSLWGRNQPQHF
size: .; V: TRBV5-5; D: .; J: TRBJ1-2; DNA: TGTGCCAGCAGCCCCAAGGCCAACGACGCGGTATGGGGCTATGGCTACACCTTC; CDR3: CASSPKANDAVWGYGYTF
size: .; V: TRBV2; D: TRBD2; J: TRBJ2-3; DNA: TGTGCCAGCAGTGCTAGCGGAGGAGGGGATACGCAGTATTTT; CDR3: CASSASGGGDTQYF
size: .; V: TRBV24-1; D: .; J: TRBJ2-4; DNA: TGTGCCACCAGGGACTCCTCAAACATTCAGTACTTC; CDR3: CATRDSSNIQYF
size: .; V: TRBV2; D: TRBD1; J: TRBJ1-5; DNA: TGTGCCAGCGGAGGGACAGGTCAGCCCCAGCATTTT; CDR3: CASGGTGQPQHF
size: .; V: TRBV6-1; D: TRBD1; J: TRBJ2-2; DNA: TGTGCCAGCAGTCCGGGACAGGCGAACACCGGGGAGCTGTTTTTT; CDR3: CASSPGQANTGELFF
size: .; V: TRBV19; D: TRBD2; J: TRBJ2-3; DNA: TGTGCCAGTAGTGGGGGACTAGCGGGGACACCTAGCACAGATACGCAGTATTTT; CDR3: CASSGGLAGTPSTDTQYF
size: .; V: TRBV2; D: .; J: TRBJ2-3; DNA: TGTGCCAGCAGAGTTACAGATACGCAGTATTTT; CDR3: CASRVTDTQYF
size: once; V: TRBV20-1; D: .; J: TRBJ2-3; DNA: TGCAGTGCTAGTGCAGGTTTGGATACGCAGTATTTT; CDR3: CSASAGLDTQYF
size: .; V: TRBV10-1; D: TRBD1; J: TRBJ2-1; DNA: TGCGCCAGCAGTGAGTCAAGAGGTCAGGGGGCGGCCCTGCCGTACAATGAGCAGTTCTTC; CDR3: CASSESRGQGAALPYNEQFF
size: .; V: TRBV7-9; D: .; J: TRBJ2-5; DNA: TGTGCCAGCAGCTTAGCGAACGAGGAGACCCAGTACTTC; CDR3: CASSLANEETQYF
size: .; V: TRBV28; D: TRBD2; J: TRBJ2-7; DNA: TGTGCCAGCAGCCCCCCGGGGGGAGCCTACGAGCAGTACTTC; CDR3: CASSPPGGAYEQYF
size: .; V: TRBV3-1/TRBV3-2; D: TRBD2; J: TRBJ2-1; DNA: TGTGCCAGCAGCCAGATAGCGGGGGGCTCCTACAATGAGCAGTTCTTC; CDR3: CASSQIAGGSYNEQFF
size: .; V: TRBV21-1; D: .; J: TRBJ2-2; DNA: TGTGCCAGCAGCAAAGCACGGGGGCCCTCGAACACCGGGGAGCTGTTTTTT; CDR3: CASSKARGPSNTGELFF
size: .; V: TRBV5-1; D: TRBD1; J: TRBJ1-1; DNA: TGCGCCAGCAGCTTGAGACAGGGACATCGCAACACTGAAGCTTTCTTT; CDR3: CASSLRQGHRNTEAFF
size: .; V: TRBV14; D: .; J: TRBJ2-5; DNA: TGTGCCAGCAGCCAAGAGGAATCCAGGTCCTCAAGGGAGACCCAGTACTTC; CDR3: CASSQEESRSSRETQYF
size: .; V: TRBV28; D: .; J: TRBJ2-7; DNA: TGTGCCAGCAGTTTGACTCAATGGGCAGGCGAGCAGTACTTC; CDR3: CASSLTQWAGEQYF
size: .; V: TRBV4-3; D: .; J: TRBJ2-3; DNA: TGCGCCAGCAGCCAATCCTCTAGCACAGATACGCAGTATTTT; CDR3: CASSQSSSTDTQYF
size: .; V: TRBV5-5; D: TRBD1; J: TRBJ1-4; DNA: TGTGCCAGCAGCCAATGGGACAGGGCAAAACTGTTTTTT; CDR3: CASSQWDRAKLFF
size: .; V: TRBV28; D: .; J: TRBJ2-7; DNA: TGTGCCAGCAGTTGGACAGTCTACGAGCAGTACTTC; CDR3: CASSWTVYEQYF
size: .; V: TRBV3-1/TRBV3-2; D: .; J: TRBJ2-5; DNA: TGTGCCAGCAGCCAAGCGGCTGCGGAGACCCAGTACTTC; CDR3: CASSQAAAETQYF
size: .; V: TRBV3-1/TRBV3-2; D: TRBD2; J: TRBJ2-5; DNA: TGTGCCAGCAGCCAAGAAGCATGGGGGGGCCAAGAGACCCAGTACTTC; CDR3: CASSQEAWGGQETQYF
size: .; V: TRBV4-3; D: .; J: TRBJ1-2; DNA: TGCGCCAGCAGCCAAGTGGCGGGCTATGGCTACACCTTC; CDR3: CASSQVAGYGYTF
size: .; V: TRBV5-4; D: .; J: TRBJ2-7; DNA: TGTGCCAGCAGCTTAGGCCAGCGAACTTACGAGCAGTACTTC; CDR3: CASSLGQRTYEQYF
size: .; V: TRBV29-1; D: TRBD2; J: TRBJ2-3; DNA: TGCAGCGTTGAGGTACTAGCGGGAGGGTTTGATACGCAGTATTTT; CDR3: CSVEVLAGGFDTQYF
size: .; V: TRBV10-3; D: .; J: TRBJ1-1; DNA: TGTGCCATCAGTGGGGCCGCGAACACTGAAGCTTTCTTT; CDR3: CAISGAANTEAFF
size: .; V: TRBV7-6; D: TRBD2; J: TRBJ2-7; DNA: TGTGCCAGCAGCCCAGGAGGCGGGGGGGCCTACGAGCAGTACTTC; CDR3: CASSPGGGGAYEQYF
size: .; V: TRBV5-4; D: TRBD2; J: TRBJ2-1; DNA: TGTGCCAGCAGCGCTGCTAGCGGGCGCTACAATGAGCAGTTCTTC; CDR3: CASSAASGRYNEQFF
size: .; V: TRBV18; D: .; J: TRBJ2-5; DNA: TGTGCCAGCTCAACTCAACAAGAGACCCAGTACTTC; CDR3: CASSTQQETQYF
size: .; V: TRBV5-1; D: TRBD2; J: TRBJ2-7; DNA: TGCGCCAGCAGAAAGGAGGGTAACGGGAGGAGCGAGCAGTACTTC; CDR3: CASRKEGNGRSEQYF
size: .; V: TRBV6-5; D: .; J: TRBJ2-3; DNA: TGTGCCAGCAGTTACAAGGGATACACAGATACGCAGTATTTT; CDR3: CASSYKGYTDTQYF
size: .; V: TRBV9; D: TRBD1; J: TRBJ2-1; DNA: TGTGCCAGCAGCGCTCTCCACGGGACAGGGTACAATGAGCAGTTCTTC; CDR3: CASSALHGTGYNEQFF
size: .; V: TRBV10-3; D: .; J: TRBJ1-1; DNA: TGTGCCATCAGTGATAACCGGGGGGGGGCGAACACTGAAGCTTTCTTT; CDR3: CAISDNRGGANTEAFF
size: .; V: TRBV7-2; D: TRBD1; J: TRBJ2-5; DNA: TGTGCCAGCAAGGCCGGGACAGGGGATGAGACCCAGTACTTC; CDR3: CASKAGTGDETQYF
size: .; V: TRBV18; D: .; J: TRBJ2-5; DNA: TGTGCCAGCTCACCATCAACAAGACAAGAGACCCAGTACTTC; CDR3: CASSPSTRQETQYF
size: .; V: TRBV2; D: .; J: TRBJ2-5; DNA: TGTGCCAGCAGTGAGGACTTGCGGGAGACCCAGTACTTC; CDR3: CASSEDLRETQYF
size: .; V: TRBV18; D: .; J: TRBJ2-7; DNA: TGTGCCAGCTCACCGTCCATGGACAGTCCGGGCGAGCAGTACTTC; CDR3: CASSPSMDSPGEQYF
size: .; V: TRBV6-2/TRBV6-3; D: .; J: TRBJ1-5; DNA: TGTGCCAGCAACCCCCCGGGGGGCAACCAGCCCCAGCATTTT; CDR3: CASNPPGGNQPQHF
size: .; V: TRBV6-6; D: TRBD1; J: TRBJ2-7; DNA: TGTGCCAGCAGTGCCCGGACAGGGGGCGGGTACGAGCAGTACTTC; CDR3: CASSARTGGGYEQYF
size: .; V: TRBV6-2/TRBV6-3; D: .; J: TRBJ2-7; DNA: TGTGCCAGCAGTCCGAGCTCCTACGAGCAGTACTTC; CDR3: CASSPSSYEQYF
size: few; V: TRBV5-1; D: .; J: TRBJ1-1; DNA: TGCGCCAGCAGCTTGCGGGGAAAGAACACTGAAGCTTTCTTT; CDR3: CASSLRGKNTEAFF
size: .; V: TRBV30; D: .; J: TRBJ2-2; DNA: TGTGCCTGGAACCTCGGGGTCTCCACCGGGGAGCTGTTTTTT; CDR3: CAWNLGVSTGELFF